This TCR beta chain is drawn from a study of blood T cell repertoires in COVID-19. Background on the study: Spain, Italy and the United States supplied samples that represented acute and convalescent COVID-19. The cDNA or gDNA used as material had been derived from T cells, B-cell-depleted T cells, or PBMCs.

In the study's own analysis: Estimates of nucleated cell counts were drawn from the amplification of reference gene primers. The table came from immunoSEQ multiplex PCR; TCRdb's copy has only in-frame clones and leaves some out. The V and J calls and clone size come from that table; D and trimming were worked out from the DNA. Among 200,000 to 250,000 clones, approximately 81% were seen once, and the ten largest hold around 3.3%. V was cut by 0 bases and J by 5 bases, with 15 bases left in between. CDR1 SGHRS and CDR2 YFSETQ come from the germline V gene. This CDR3 is 15 amino acids long. This clonotype was sampled from a woman older than 75 with acute or convalescent COVID-19. The genes are TRBV5-1 and TRBJ2-7; tentative D call: TRBD1 (6 bases). Sequencing used peripheral blood. Here the CDR3 DNA reads TGCGCCAGCAGCTTGGAAGGCAGGGGAGTCAACGAGCAGTACTTC. The encoded protein is CASSLEGRGVNEQYF.